The entry below describes one TCR beta chain. Its specificity is unknown. Described time point: blood 4 weeks post-SBRT, at nephrectomy. This sample's treatment: 15 Gy SBRT to primary tumor, nephrectomy 4 weeks later. Nephrectomy followed 15 Gy stereotactic body radiation by 4 weeks. Method: immunoSEQ multiplex PCR; TCRdb's copy keeps in-frame clones and lacks some. This table holds some 97,000 clones, approximately 80% found once. The germline gives CDR1 SGHTA, CDR2 FQGTGA. The CDR3 has 15 amino acids. Trimming removed 2 bases at V and 1 base at J, with 9 bases between. This entry is derived from a study of radiation and T cells in renal cell carcinoma. Study-wide results and limits: From baseline, blood top tumor clonotypes peaked at 2 weeks post-radiation.

The sample in question was blood, obtained from a patient whose treatment included radiotherapy and nephrectomy. This sequence originates from a man aged 60 to 69 with renal cell carcinoma. The chain links TRBV7-3 to TRBJ2-1; TRBD1 is a possible D gene (6 bases). The CDR3 region has the DNA TGTGCCAGCAGCTTAGGGGGCTTATCCTACAATGAGCAGTTCTTC. This encodes CASSLGGLSYNEQFF.